One and the same sample provided the 29 T cell receptor beta chains below, sequenced in a study of cytomegalovirus exposure and HLA in healthy donors. With 60 Vbeta and 13 Jbeta primers, the PCR was carried out. The assay was immunoSEQ multiplex PCR, and TCRdb's table has in-frame clones only and misses some. The sample shows some 81,000 clones, 60% to 75% of them seen only once. Specimen: PBMCs. All receptors come from a middle-aged woman in good health and CMV-seropositive.

The rearrangement links TRBV30 to TRBJ2-7; D is undetermined. The length of the CDR3 is 12 residues. V was cut by 1 base and J by 2 bases, with 6 bases left in between. Germline CDR1 and CDR2: GTSNPN and SVGIG (reference sequence). As DNA, the CDR3 is TGTGCCTGGAGTGACAGAACCTACGAGCAGTACTTC. This sequence encodes CAWSDRTYEQYF.

This clone has more than one count but fewer than ten. The V gene is TRBV7-2, the J gene TRBJ1-4; weak D call: TRBD1 (5 bases). Germline assignment: CDR1 SGHTA and CDR2 FQGNSA. The CDR3 extends over 14 amino acids. Trimming took 1 base from V and 7 from J, leaving 10 bases between them. The DNA of the CDR3 is TGTGCCAGCAGCTTAGGCCAGGGAGGTGAAAAACTGTTTTTT. Translating it yields CASSLGQGGEKLFF. Combining the CDR3 with reference TRBV7-2 and TRBJ1-4 gives the whole variable domain GAGVSQSPSNKVTEKGKDVELRCDPISGHTALYWYRQSLGQGLEFLIYFQGNSAPDKSGLPSDRFSAERTGGSVSTLTIQRTQQEDSAVYLCASSLGQGGEKLFFGSGTQLSVL.

This chain links TRBV19 with TRBJ2-6, with D perhaps TRBD1 (6 bases). The CDR3 runs to 17 residues. Trimming removed 4 bases from V and 0 bases from J, with 13 bases in between. Germline V gene sequence: CDR1 LNHDA, CDR2 SQIVND (reference sequence). CDR3 residues: CASSRGHSISGANVLTF. The CDR3 nucleotides are TGTGCCAGTAGTAGGGGACATAGCATCTCTGGGGCCAACGTCCTGACTTTC.

In this sample, this clone turned up once. The chain combines TRBV7-9 with TRBJ2-7; maybe TRBD2 (6 bases). Trimming pared 5 bases from V and 7 bases from J, leaving 27 bases between. Germline CDR1 SEHNR, CDR2 FQNEAQ (reference sequence). The CDR3 covers 17 residues. The CDR3 reads CASSRGGDRLSAMEQYF. In nucleotides, the CDR3 is TGTGCCAGCAGCCGAGGCGGGGACCGACTCTCCGCTATGGAGCAGTACTTC.

The J gene is TRBJ2-7, the V gene TRBV5-1; 10 bases match TRBD2. Germline V gene sequence: CDR1 SGHRS, CDR2 YFSETQ. The CDR3 runs to 16 residues. V lost 0 bases to trimming and J lost 4 bases; unmatched junction nucleotides: 7. CDR3 loop: CASSLGASGRVYEQYF. The CDR3 DNA sequence: TGCGCCAGCAGCTTGGGGGCTAGCGGGAGAGTATACGAGCAGTACTTC.

There are a few counts of this clone. J is TRBJ2-5 and V is TRBV12-5, with TRBD2 as a possible D gene (6 bases). The last part of the DNA fits TRBJ2-7 better; the J call may be wrong. From germline, CDR1 is LGHNT and CDR2 FRNRAP. This CDR3 has 14 amino acids. CDR3 loop: CASGLVGRTHEQYF. The DNA for the CDR3 is TGTGCTAGTGGTTTGGTAGGGAGGACACACGAGCAGTACTTC.

This clone was detected once. CDR3 amino acids: CASSWTGGGTGELFF. The CDR3 DNA reads as TGCGCCAGCAGCTGGACAGGGGGCGGCACCGGGGAGCTGTTTTTT. The genes are TRBV5-1 and TRBJ2-2, with 11 bases lining up with TRBD1. The germline V gene has CDR1 SGHRS and CDR2 YFSETQ. The CDR3 extends over 15 amino acids. Losses at the gene ends were 3 bases for V and 4 bases for J; bases not matched to a gene: 2.

V usage is TRBV5-1 and J usage is TRBJ1-1; 10 bases map to TRBD1. Germline lookup yields CDR1 SGHRS and CDR2 YFSETQ. V was pared by 4 bases and J by 3 bases, with 6 bases of the junction left unmatched. The CDR3 is 15 amino acids. Here the CDR3 DNA reads TGCGCCAGCAGCCCCCGGGACAGGGGATACACTGAAGCTTTCTTT. This encodes CASSPRDRGYTEAFF. Full variable domain (outside the CDR3, taken from reference TRBV5-1 and TRBJ1-1): KAGVTQTPRYLIKTRGQQVTLSCSPISGHRSVSWYQQTPGQGLQFLFEYFSETQRNKGNFPGRFSGRQFSNSRSEMNVSTLELGDSALYLCASSPRDRGYTEAFFGQGTRLTVV.

V and J are TRBV6-5 and TRBJ1-2; D remains ambiguous. This CDR3 is 14 amino acids long. The V end was cut by 6 bases, the J end by 7 bases, with 18 bases between. Germline V gene data show CDR1 as MNHEY and CDR2 as SVGAGI. CDR3 in amino acids: CASSATGRRRGYTF. The CDR3 coding sequence is TGTGCCAGCAGCGCGACGGGTAGGCGACGTGGCTACACCTTC.

J is TRBJ1-1 and V is TRBV15; the D is unclear. Germline CDR1 reads LNHNV; CDR2 reads YYDKDF (reference sequence). The ends were cut back, 0 bases at V and 8 bases at J, with 13 bases in the middle. The CDR3 totals 14 residues. CDR3 sequence: CATSRDYRRQEAFF. CDR3 nucleotide sequence: TGTGCCACCAGCAGAGATTACAGACGGCAGGAAGCTTTCTTT.

The V gene is TRBV29-1, the J gene TRBJ2-1; D is uncertain. The germline gives CDR1 SQVTM, CDR2 ANQGSEA. The CDR3 spans 11 residues. The CDR3 DNA sequence: TGCAAAGCTTATAATCACAATGAGCAGTTCTTC. This sequence encodes CKAYNHNEQFF.

The chain couples TRBV27 to TRBJ1-5; the D is unclear. The CDR3 extends over 17 amino acids. Germline values: CDR1 MNHEY, CDR2 SMNVEV (reference sequence). Trimming removed 6 bases from V and 6 bases from J, with 24 bases in between. The CDR3 loop reads CASSSSDSSKRGQPQHF. The CDR3 bases are TGTGCCAGCAGCAGCTCCGACTCGAGCAAAAGAGGTCAGCCCCAGCATTTT.

Here the CDR3 reads CASSSKDRASGEQYF. DNA for the CDR3: TGTGCCAGCAGCTCGAAGGACAGGGCCTCGGGCGAGCAGTACTTC. This chain joins TRBV5-6 and TRBJ2-7, with 8 bases matching TRBD1. CDR1 and CDR2 from the germline V gene are SGHDT and YYEEEE. This CDR3 is built from 15 residues. The ends lost 3 bases at V and 6 bases at J; junction bases unmatched: 11.

Written as DNA, the CDR3 is TGCGCCAGCAGCTTGAGCGCAGGCACAGATACGCAGTATTTT. This gives the protein CASSLSAGTDTQYF. The chain joins TRBV5-1 to TRBJ2-3; unclear D gene. The ends were cut back, 1 base at V and 1 base at J, with 7 bases in the middle. The CDR3 runs to 14 residues. Germline-derived CDR1 and CDR2 are SGHRS and YFSETQ. Variable domain in full (rest from reference TRBV5-1 and TRBJ2-3): KAGVTQTPRYLIKTRGQQVTLSCSPISGHRSVSWYQQTPGQGLQFLFEYFSETQRNKGNFPGRFSGRQFSNSRSEMNVSTLELGDSALYLCASSLSAGTDTQYFGPGTRLTVL.

This chain joins TRBV2 and TRBJ1-1, with TRBD1 as a possible D gene (5 bases). CDR3 length equals 12 residues. The V end lost 2 bases, the J end lost 8 bases, and 9 bases lay between the germline ends. Germline loops: CDR1 SNHLY, CDR2 FYNNEI. Here the CDR3 DNA reads TGTGCCAGCAGTGAACAGGGCCAAGAAGCTTTCTTT. This translates into CASSEQGQEAFF.

The chain combines TRBV5-1 with TRBJ2-3; 7 nucleotides line up with TRBD2. The CDR3 runs 15 residues. J gave up 2 bases and V 3 bases, and 6 bases lay outside the gene matches. Germline assignment: CDR1 SGHRS and CDR2 YFSETQ. The CDR3 coding sequence is TGCGCCAGCAGCTCGATCGGGGGGACCACAGATACGCAGTATTTT. As protein: CASSSIGGTTDTQYF.

The J gene is TRBJ1-1, the V gene TRBV5-1, with 8 bases that match TRBD1. Germline assignment: CDR1 SGHRS and CDR2 YFSETQ. Trimming removed 7 bases from V and 8 bases from J; junction bases left unmatched: 10. This CDR3 region has 13 residues. CDR3 amino acids: CASASGQAGEAFF. The CDR3 coding sequence is TGCGCCAGCGCTTCGGGACAGGCTGGGGAAGCTTTCTTT.

In this sample, this clone turned up a few times. The rearrangement joins TRBV6-1 to TRBJ1-2; tentative D call: TRBD1 (6 bases). Trimming shortened V by 5 bases and J by 2 bases, and 15 bases separated the two germline ends. Germline-derived CDR1 and CDR2 are MNHNS and SASEGT. The CDR3 spans 15 residues. The CDR3 here is CASSTSTGLNYGYTF. Written as DNA, the CDR3 is TGTGCCAGCAGTACATCGACAGGTCTAAACTATGGCTACACCTTC.

The J gene is TRBJ1-1, the V gene TRBV6-6, with D possibly matching TRBD1 (5 bases). Germline V CDR1 and CDR2: MNHNY, SVGAGI (reference sequence). The V end was cut by 2 bases, the J end by 8 bases, with 15 bases between. This CDR3 spans 14 amino acids. The CDR3 coding sequence is TGTGCCAGCAGTTACACCCAAAGACAGACCGAAGCTTTCTTT. Translating it yields CASSYTQRQTEAFF.

This sequence joins TRBV5-1 and TRBJ2-5; a possible D gene is TRBD2 (5 bases). CDR3 length: 14 residues. Germline CDR1 and CDR2: SGHRS and YFSETQ. With 5 bases removed from V and 5 bases from J, the gap between germline ends came to 16 bases. The CDR3 DNA reads as TGCGCCAGCAGTAATCGGGGAATAATGGAGACCCAGTACTTC. It specifies CASSNRGIMETQYF.

The chain combines TRBV28 with TRBJ1-5; D is possibly TRBD1 (5 bases). The ends were cut back, 6 bases at V and 9 bases at J, with 15 bases in the middle. The CDR3 covers 13 residues. Germline CDR1 MDHEN, CDR2 SYDVKM. As DNA, the CDR3 is TGTGCCAGCAGCGACAGAATAGTTCTGCCCCAGCATTTT. The encoded protein is CASSDRIVLPQHF.

The chain joins TRBV6-6 to TRBJ2-7; 12 bases fit TRBD2. Germline assignment: CDR1 MNHNY and CDR2 SVGAGI (reference sequence). V lost 5 bases to trimming and J lost 4 bases; unmatched junction nucleotides: 9. The CDR3 has 16 amino acids. The CDR3 nucleotides read TGTGCCAGCAGTCCCTCGGGGCTAGCGGGAGGGTACGAGCAGTACTTC. This encodes CASSPSGLAGGYEQYF.

V and J are TRBV5-1 and TRBJ2-7; D is possibly TRBD1 (6 bases). The length of the CDR3 is 15 residues. Germline loops: CDR1 SGHRS, CDR2 YFSETQ. The germline V and J ends were trimmed by 1 base and 5 bases, with 16 bases remaining between them. The CDR3 spells CASSLRAAGANEQYF. The CDR3 DNA reads TGCGCCAGCAGCTTGCGGGCCGCAGGGGCAAACGAGCAGTACTTC.

V and J are TRBV5-1 and TRBJ2-2; tentative D call: TRBD1 (6 bases). The length of the CDR3 is 15 residues. V was cut by 0 bases and J by 4 bases, with 10 bases left in between. CDR1 SGHRS and CDR2 YFSETQ come from the germline V gene. This chain's CDR3 is CASSLDRGSTGELFF. CDR3 DNA sequence: TGCGCCAGCAGCTTGGATAGGGGGAGCACCGGGGAGCTGTTTTTT.

The chain employs TRBV5-1 and TRBJ2-3, with TRBD1 as a possible D gene (8 bases). The CDR3 is made up of 15 amino acids. Per the germline V gene, CDR1 is SGHRS and CDR2 is YFSETQ. Trimming removed 2 bases from V and 5 bases from J, with 15 bases in between. The CDR3 sequence: CASSFTGGGGDTQYF. The CDR3 DNA follows: TGCGCCAGCAGCTTCACAGGGGGGGGTGGAGATACGCAGTATTTT.

The rearrangement joins TRBV6-1 to TRBJ1-5; the D gene is possibly TRBD1 (5 bases). Between the trimmed V and J ends, which lost 3 bases and 6 bases, there was a span of 15 bases. Per germline, CDR1 MNHNS and CDR2 SASEGT. The CDR3 has 15 amino acids. The CDR3 reads CASSEAAGRPQPQHF. CDR3 nucleotides: TGTGCCAGCAGTGAGGCGGCAGGGCGTCCTCAGCCCCAGCATTTT.

V gene TRBV6-6 combines with J gene TRBJ1-1, with 11 bases lining up with TRBD1. Germline assignment: CDR1 MNHNY and CDR2 SVGAGI (reference sequence). The CDR3 is 16 residues long. V trimming: 2 bases; J trimming: 4 bases; junction bases outside the gene matches: 6. CDR3 bases: TGTGCCAGCAGTTACGGGACAGGGGGGAGCGGCACTGAAGCTTTCTTT. This translates into CASSYGTGGSGTEAFF.

This chain links TRBV7-9 with TRBJ1-4; 7 positions match TRBD1. Trimming at V came to 3 bases and at J to 14 bases, leaving 9 bases not matched to a gene. Germline V CDR1 and CDR2: SEHNR, FQNEAQ (reference sequence). This CDR3 has 13 amino acids. The CDR3 nucleotides are TGTGCCAGCAGCTTCCTCAGGGGGGACAGCCTGTTTTTT. Its protein is CASSFLRGDSLFF.

This chain connects TRBV13 to TRBJ2-3; TRBD2 matches at 12 bases. The trim removed 5 bases at V and 5 bases at J, leaving 5 bases unmatched. This CDR3 is 15 amino acids long. Germline CDR1 is PRHDT and CDR2 is FYEKMQ (reference sequence). This CDR3 reads CASSQLAGGGDTQYF. Here the CDR3 DNA reads TGTGCCAGCAGCCAGCTAGCGGGGGGGGGAGATACGCAGTATTTT.